Described below is a single T cell receptor beta chain sequence and its context. This record belongs to a study of OX40 agonist ivuxolimab in advanced cancers. V lost 0 bases and J lost 3; bases outside the gene matches: 8. This CDR3 comprises 17 residues. Germline V gene data show CDR1 as MRHNA and CDR2 as SNTAGT. The protocol was immunoSEQ multiplex PCR, while the TCRdb copy is restricted to in-frame clones and leaves out a portion. The repertoire holds approximately 76,000 clones, with about 93% as singletons. The material sequenced was CD4+ or CD8+ T cells sorted from blood, taken in a trial of the OX40 agonist ivuxolimab. The source of this sequence is an adult with an advanced solid tumor such as melanoma, head and neck, liver or kidney cancer. The rearrangement links TRBV6-4 to TRBJ1-3, with 7 bases matching TRBD1. The CDR3 DNA follows: TGTGCCAGCAGTGACTCTGGGTGGGACAGTTATGGAAACACCATATATTTT. It codes for CASSDSGWDSYGNTIYF.